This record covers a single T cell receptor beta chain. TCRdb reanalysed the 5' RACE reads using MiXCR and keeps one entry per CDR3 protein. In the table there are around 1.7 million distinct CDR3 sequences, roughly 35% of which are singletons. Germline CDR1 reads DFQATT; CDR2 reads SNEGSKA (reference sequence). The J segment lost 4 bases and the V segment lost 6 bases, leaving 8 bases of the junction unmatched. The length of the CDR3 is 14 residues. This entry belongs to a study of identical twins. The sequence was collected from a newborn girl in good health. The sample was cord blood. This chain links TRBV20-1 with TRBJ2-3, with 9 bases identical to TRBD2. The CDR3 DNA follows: TGCAGTGCCCGAGCGGGGGGAATCGCAGATACGCAGTATTTT. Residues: CSARAGGIADTQYF.